This entry lists 32 T cell receptor beta chains sequenced from one sample in a study of neoadjuvant anti-PD-1 for oral cavity cancer. The data were produced by immunoSEQ multiplex PCR, yet TCRdb's version contains in-frame clones alone and is incomplete. The data hold 80,000 to 95,000 clones, with 84% observed a single time. The source material was PBMCs, sampled before nivolumab (anti-PD-1) treatment. The origin of the receptors is a person between 40 and 79 years old with oral cavity squamous cell carcinoma.

CDR3 DNA sequence: TGCAGCGTCTTACTCGGGACAGGGATATACGAGCAGTACTTC. Translation gives CSVLLGTGIYEQYF. The chain employs TRBV29-1 and TRBJ2-7, with 9 bases matching TRBD1. The CDR3 length is 14 residues. Germline CDR1 SQVTM, CDR2 ANQGSEA. With V trimmed by 6 bases and J by 4 bases, 10 bases remained unmatched.

The rearrangement joins TRBV7-9 to TRBJ2-1, with TRBD2 matching over 10 bases. The CDR3 covers 15 residues. CDR1 and CDR2 from the germline V gene are SEHNR and FQNEAQ (reference sequence). V was pared by 1 base and J by 9 bases, with 6 bases of the junction left unmatched. Here the CDR3 reads CASSLVSSGSSEQFF. As DNA, the CDR3 is TGTGCCAGCAGCTTAGTTTCTAGCGGGAGTTCTGAGCAGTTCTTC.

This clone appeared once. The chain links TRBV25-1 to TRBJ2-7; D call uncertain. The CDR3 is made up of 14 amino acids. Trimming cost V 0 bases and J 0 bases, with 6 bases left between them. Germline V gives CDR1 MGHDK, CDR2 SYGVNS. The CDR3 DNA is TGTGCCAGCAGTGAATACACGACCTCCTACGAGCAGTACTTC. It specifies CASSEYTTSYEQYF.

This chain uses TRBV5-4 with TRBJ2-2, with D perhaps being TRBD1 or TRBD2 (5 bases each). Germline CDR1 SGHNT, CDR2 YYREEE (reference sequence). Deletions cut 9 bases from V and 0 bases from J, with 12 bases between. This CDR3 is built from 14 residues. The DNA for the CDR3 is TGTGCCACCGGTGGGGACCCGAACACCGGGGAGCTGTTTTTT. Its translation: CATGGDPNTGELFF.

The chain recombines TRBV7-9 with TRBJ1-2; 7 bases are shared with TRBD1. The CDR3 length is 12 residues. From germline, CDR1 is SEHNR and CDR2 FQNEAQ (reference sequence). Trimming at V came to 4 bases and at J to 8 bases, leaving 4 bases not matched to a gene. The DNA of the CDR3 is TGTGCCAGCAGCTCGGACAGGAGGGGCTACACCTTC. This translates into CASSSDRRGYTF.

The V gene is TRBV25-1, the J gene TRBJ2-2; D not resolved. The CDR3 contains 17 residues. Trimming stripped 1 base from V and 0 bases from J, with 12 bases between. Germline loops: CDR1 MGHDK, CDR2 SYGVNS. Here the CDR3 reads CASSESIGIANTGELFF. CDR3 coding DNA: TGTGCCAGCAGTGAATCTATTGGCATCGCGAACACCGGGGAGCTGTTTTTT.

V gene TRBV6-5 combines with J gene TRBJ1-1, with unresolved D. CDR1 and CDR2 from the germline V gene are MNHEY and SVGAGI. The CDR3 spans 15 residues. V lost 0 bases and J lost 3, with 11 bases in between. In nucleotides, the CDR3 is TGTGCCAGCAGTTACTCTTCGGGGTTGGACACTGAAGCTTTCTTT. It yields the protein CASSYSSGLDTEAFF.

The chain joins TRBV28 to TRBJ1-5, with D possibly matching TRBD1 (5 bases). CDR1 and CDR2 (germline): MDHEN, SYDVKM. V lost 5 bases and J lost 0, with 17 bases in between. This CDR3 has 17 residues. CDR3 loop: CASSQMVGVYSNQPQHF. The CDR3 bases are TGTGCCAGCAGTCAGATGGTGGGGGTCTATAGCAATCAGCCCCAGCATTTT.

This clone was picked up one time. The CDR3 protein is CASSESGTVYEQYF. CDR3 DNA sequence: TGTGCCAGCAGTGAATCAGGGACGGTATACGAGCAGTACTTC. V gene TRBV6-1 combines with J gene TRBJ2-7; D is perhaps TRBD1 or TRBD2 (5 bases each). Germline V gene lookup returns CDR1 MNHNS and CDR2 SASEGT. This CDR3 spans 14 amino acids. Trimming stripped 2 bases from V and 4 bases from J, with 12 bases between.

This sequence joins TRBV29-1 and TRBJ2-5; D is undetermined. This CDR3 contains 12 residues. Germline assignment: CDR1 SQVTM and CDR2 ANQGSEA. Trimming took off 2 bases at V and 5 bases at J, with 9 bases between the two ends. In nucleotides, the CDR3 is TGCAGCGTTGAATGGGATTTGGAGACCCAGTACTTC. Its translation is CSVEWDLETQYF. The full variable domain, rest sourced from reference TRBV29-1 and TRBJ2-5, is SAVISQKPSRDICQRGTSLTIQCQVDSQVTMMFWYRQQPGQSLTLIATANQGSEATYESGFVIDKFPISRPNLTFSTLTVSNMSPEDSSIYLCSVEWDLETQYFGPGTRLLVL.

The chain uses TRBV7-3 and TRBJ2-5, with 8 nucleotides matching TRBD2. Germline CDR1 is SGHTA and CDR2 is FQGTGA. The CDR3 length is 13 residues. V was pared by 5 bases and J by 9 bases, with 8 bases of the junction left unmatched. This chain's CDR3 is CASSPAAGRAQYF. CDR3 sequence (DNA): TGTGCCAGCAGCCCCGCCGCCGGGAGGGCCCAGTACTTC.

J is TRBJ2-3 and V is TRBV15; no firm D call. This CDR3 is 13 amino acids long. CDR1 LNHNV and CDR2 YYDKDF come from the germline V gene (reference sequence). Trimming removed 1 base at V and 4 bases at J, with 6 bases between. For the CDR3, the DNA is TGTGCCACCAGCAGAGCCTATCCAGATACGCAGTATTTT. Amino acids: CATSRAYPDTQYF.

This rearrangement joins TRBV7-3 to TRBJ2-3; no clear D gene. Germline V gives CDR1 SGHTA, CDR2 FQGTGA. V was trimmed by 2 bases and J by 6 bases, leaving 12 bases between them. This CDR3 comprises 14 residues. In DNA, the CDR3 is TGTGCCAGCAGCTTATTTTCCTTCGGGGATACGCAGTATTTT. It translates to CASSLFSFGDTQYF.

This clone was seen a few times. V is TRBV7-9 and J is TRBJ2-3, with 9 positions matching TRBD2. With 1 base clipped from V and 3 bases from J, the junction kept 14 bases outside the gene matches. The CDR3 is 19 residues long. Germline V CDR1 and CDR2: SEHNR, FQNEAQ (reference sequence). The CDR3 loop reads CASSLGAGGPYVHTDTQYF. Here the CDR3 DNA reads TGTGCCAGCAGCTTAGGGGCGGGAGGGCCTTACGTACATACAGATACGCAGTATTTT.

This clone occurred once. The genes are TRBV7-2 and TRBJ2-7; D is unclear. The CDR3 spans 12 residues. Between the trimmed V and J ends, which lost 1 base and 5 bases, there was a span of 6 bases. The V gene's germline CDR1 is SGHTA and CDR2 FQGNSA. CDR3 in amino acids: CASSLVGNEQYF. The CDR3 coding sequence is TGTGCCAGCAGCTTAGTGGGAAACGAGCAGTACTTC.

The rearrangement uses TRBV11-2 and TRBJ2-7; no clear D. Between the trimmed V and J ends, which lost 0 bases and 4 bases, there was a span of 7 bases. The CDR3 consists of 13 residues. Germline V CDR1 and CDR2: SGHAT, FQNNGV. CDR3 in amino acids: CASSLEARYEQYF. CDR3 sequence (DNA): TGTGCCAGCAGCTTAGAAGCGAGATACGAGCAGTACTTC.

The chain joins TRBV5-1 to TRBJ1-2; 8 positions match TRBD1. Losses at the gene ends were 2 bases for V and 4 bases for J; bases not matched to a gene: 7. CDR1 SGHRS and CDR2 YFSETQ come from the germline V gene. The CDR3 has 15 amino acids. In nucleotides, the CDR3 is TGCGCCAGCAGCTTAAATTCAGGGGGCGCCTATGGCTACACCTTC. Translating it yields CASSLNSGGAYGYTF.

The chain employs TRBV5-6 and TRBJ2-5; weak D call: TRBD2 (6 bases). The CDR3 spans 15 residues. CDR1 SGHDT and CDR2 YYEEEE come from the germline V gene. Trimming took 4 bases from V and 2 from J, leaving 15 bases between them. The CDR3 DNA reads TGTGCCAGCAGCACGGCGGGGTCCTGGCAAGAGACCCAGTACTTC. Translating it yields CASSTAGSWQETQYF.

This clone is medium-sized in the sample. The CDR3: CASSQGLLSGNTIYF. The CDR3, as DNA: TGTGCCAGCAGCCAAGGACTTCTCTCTGGAAACACCATATATTTT. The rearrangement joins TRBV6-6 to TRBJ1-3; D remains ambiguous. CDR3 size: 15 residues. Germline CDR1 is MNHNY and CDR2 is SVGAGI (reference sequence). Trimming pared 6 bases from V and 0 bases from J, leaving 12 bases between.

CDR3 coding DNA: TGTGCCAGCAGGGGACCGGGACAGCCTAATGAAAAACTGTTTTTT. This gives the protein CASRGPGQPNEKLFF. The V and J genes are TRBV6-1 and TRBJ1-4, with 7 bases matching TRBD1. The ends lost 6 bases at V and 3 bases at J; junction bases unmatched: 7. Germline CDR1 MNHNS, CDR2 SASEGT. CDR3 length: 15 residues.

The genes are TRBV4-2 and TRBJ1-5; TRBD1 is a possible D gene (5 bases). Germline-derived CDR1 and CDR2 are LGHNA and YNFKEQ. The V end lost 3 bases, the J end lost 0 bases, and 12 bases lay between the germline ends. The length of the CDR3 is 16 residues. Here the CDR3 reads CASSQNQGYSNQPQHF. The CDR3 DNA sequence: TGTGCCAGCAGCCAGAACCAGGGATATAGCAATCAGCCCCAGCATTTT.

The genes are TRBV28 and TRBJ1-2, with D maybe TRBD1 (5 bases). CDR3 size: 13 residues. V dropped 3 bases and J dropped 4 bases, with 9 bases sitting between them. CDR1 is MDHEN and CDR2 is SYDVKM in the germline V gene. The CDR3 sequence is CASSFQGSYGYTF. The CDR3 DNA sequence: TGTGCCAGCAGTTTTCAGGGCAGCTATGGCTACACCTTC.

Details on this clone: An end of the junction differs from the germline gene, which may be a read error. The rearrangement links TRBV7-7 to TRBJ2-5; D is undetermined. The length of the CDR3 is 15 residues. Germline CDR1 SSHAT, CDR2 FNYEAQ (reference sequence). In nucleotides, the CDR3 is TGTGCTAGCAGCTTAGTAGGGCTTCACGGAGAGACCCAGTACTTC. It translates to CASSLVGLHGETQYF.

The chain couples TRBV5-1 to TRBJ2-3; TRBD1 or TRBD2 may be the D gene (5 bases each). The CDR3 has 17 residues. CDR1 and CDR2 from the germline V gene are SGHRS and YFSETQ. Trimming took off 3 bases at V and 2 bases at J, with 19 bases between the two ends. The CDR3 is CASSSGGTTAFTDTQYF. The CDR3 coding sequence is TGCGCCAGCAGCTCCGGTGGGACCACCGCTTTCACAGATACGCAGTATTTT.

This clone was detected once. This chain uses TRBV11-2 with TRBJ2-6, with TRBD1 matching 8 bases. The CDR3 totals 16 residues. Germline assignment: CDR1 SGHAT and CDR2 FQNNGV. After removal of 6 bases from V and 0 bases from J, the junction contained 4 bases not matched to a gene. CDR3 residues: CASRGQVSSGANVLTF. As DNA, the CDR3 is TGTGCCAGCAGGGGACAGGTAAGCTCTGGGGCCAACGTCCTGACTTTC. Variable domain in full (rest from reference TRBV11-2 and TRBJ2-6): EAGVAQSPRYKIIEKRQSVAFWCNPISGHATLYWYQQILGQGPKLLIQFQNNGVVDDSQLPKDRFSAERLKGVDSTLKIQPAKLEDSAVYLCASRGQVSSGANVLTFGAGSRLTVL.

J is TRBJ2-7 and V is TRBV5-6; 14 bases are a match to TRBD2. The V segment lost 3 bases and the J segment 4 bases; nucleotides outside the gene matches: 6. The CDR3 runs 16 residues. Germline CDR1 is SGHDT and CDR2 is YYEEEE. The CDR3 region is CASSYRTSGRSYEQYF. CDR3 in DNA: TGTGCCAGCAGCTACCGGACTAGCGGGAGGTCTTACGAGCAGTACTTC.

This sequence joins TRBV11-2 and TRBJ1-1; D not certain. The V gene lost 0 bases and the J gene lost 1 base, with 9 bases spanning the gap. This CDR3 contains 15 residues. Germline V gene lookup returns CDR1 SGHAT and CDR2 FQNNGV. CDR3 region: CASSLERARNTEAFF. The CDR3, as DNA: TGTGCCAGCAGCTTAGAAAGGGCCCGGAACACTGAAGCTTTCTTT.

The V gene is TRBV6-6, the J gene TRBJ1-1; 7 bases map to TRBD1. In germline, CDR1 is MNHNY, CDR2 SVGAGI (reference sequence). The CDR3 extends over 13 amino acids. Germline trimming cut 2 bases from V and 10 bases from J; bases unmatched to any gene: 7. The CDR3 bases are TGTGCCAGCAGTTACCGCGACAGGGATGGAGCTTTCTTT. The encoded protein is CASSYRDRDGAFF.

In this sample, this clone turned up a few times. This chain connects TRBV7-9 to TRBJ1-3; 8 bases map to TRBD1. V was pared by 5 bases and J by 3 bases, with 6 bases of the junction left unmatched. CDR3 length: 15 residues. Germline V gene sequence: CDR1 SEHNR, CDR2 FQNEAQ (reference sequence). This CDR3 reads CASSLQGVYGNTIYF. The CDR3 nucleotides are TGTGCCAGCAGCCTACAGGGGGTTTATGGAAACACCATATATTTT.

The V gene is TRBV7-9, the J gene TRBJ2-7; maybe TRBD1 (6 bases). From germline, CDR1 is SEHNR and CDR2 FQNEAQ (reference sequence). V was clipped by 5 bases and J by 7 bases, with 18 bases between them. This CDR3 is built from 14 residues. The CDR3 nucleotides are TGTGCCAGCAGCCATGGGGGCGGCCTGTGGGAGCAGTACTTC. This encodes CASSHGGGLWEQYF.

CDR3 DNA: TGTGCCTGGGGACTAGCTGGGGCCAACGTCCTGACTTTC. Translating gives CAWGLAGANVLTF. The V call is TRBV30, the J call TRBJ2-6; 7 nucleotides line up with TRBD2. V shed 5 bases and J 2 bases; nucleotides not matched to a gene: 0. CDR3 size: 13 residues. Germline CDR1 reads GTSNPN; CDR2 reads SVGIG (reference sequence).

This chain uses TRBV9 with TRBJ2-2; D gene ambiguous. The CDR3 spans 16 residues. Trimming pared 3 bases from V and 7 bases from J, leaving 19 bases between. CDR1 SGDLS and CDR2 YYNGEE come from the germline V gene. The CDR3 DNA follows: TGTGCCAGCAGCGGTATGCATAAAGCAGGCGGCGGGGAGCTGTTTTTT. Protein: CASSGMHKAGGGELFF. Based on the CDR3 plus reference TRBV9 and TRBJ2-2, the full variable domain is DSGVTQTPKHLITATGQRVTLRCSPRSGDLSVYWYQQSLDQGLQFLIQYYNGEERAKGNILERFSAQQFPDLHSELNLSSLELGDSALYFCASSGMHKAGGGELFFGEGSRLTVL.